This T cell receptor (beta chain) was sequenced in a study of shared clonotypes between healthy human individuals. About the study: Plates per donor: three CD4 naive, three CD4 memory, two CD8 naive, one CD8 memory. Study outcomes and limitations: Depth was large, yet rarefaction showed that sorted-subset sequencing was incomplete. Between four donors, naive CD4 clonotypes were shared at a level of about 5%.

CD45RO negativity and positive selection for CCR7 defined naive CD8 cells, a population that excluded terminally differentiated effector memory CD45RA+ cells. A note on this clone: Its antigen is currently unknown.

The method was immunoSEQ multiplex PCR; TCRdb's version includes in-frame clones alone and lacks a portion of them. Of approximately 740,000 clones listed, 80% to 95% are singletons. CDR1 is SGHNT, CDR2 YYREEE, per germline (reference sequence). V lost 4 bases and J 2 bases, leaving 6 bases between the germline ends. The CDR3 is 12 residues long. This clonotype was sampled from a man in his thirties or forties in good health. This rearrangement joins TRBV5-4 to TRBJ1-2; no firm D call. The sample taken for sequencing was naive CD8+ T cells sorted from blood. The CDR3 spells CASSRANYGYTF. Written as DNA, the CDR3 is TGTGCCAGCAGCAGGGCCAACTATGGCTACACCTTC. The whole variable domain, filled in from reference TRBV5-4 and TRBJ1-2, reads ETGVTQSPTHLIKTRGQQVTLRCSSQSGHNTVSWYQQALGQGPQFIFQYYREEENGRGNFPPRFSGLQFPNYSSELNVNALELDDSALYLCASSRANYGYTFGSGTRLTVV.